This note documents a single T cell receptor (beta chain) sequence. Researchers ran the PCR with 60 Vbeta and 13 Jbeta primers. Some clones are missing from TCRdb's copy, which holds only in-frame ones; the method was immunoSEQ multiplex PCR. The sample lists some 150,000 clones; around 84% were seen once. This sample stems from a study of cytomegalovirus exposure and HLA in healthy donors. With V trimmed by 3 bases and J by 3 bases, 9 bases remained unmatched. The CDR3 is made up of 16 amino acids. The germline V gene has CDR1 SGHAT and CDR2 FQNNGV. This clonotype originated in a woman between 40 and 55 years old in good health and CMV-seropositive. The sequenced material came from PBMCs. The genes are TRBV11-2 and TRBJ2-7, with 9 bases matching TRBD1. The CDR3 protein is CASSLPWGQGNYEQYF. The CDR3 DNA reads as TGTGCCAGCAGCTTGCCGTGGGGACAGGGTAACTACGAGCAGTACTTC.